The rows below give T cell receptor beta chains drawn from one sample of a study of T-cell memory formation after mild COVID-19. TCRdb used MiXCR to reprocess the 5' RACE reads, holding one entry per CDR3 protein. In the table there are around 340,000 distinct CDR3 sequences, around 21% of which are singletons. The specimen was PBMCs or a T cell subset sorted from them (not recorded which). These receptors were taken from an adult woman who had mild COVID-19 (a few samples of this study predate the infection). Cell type and time point are not known. Both conserved end residues are part of each CDR3. D genes are given only for firm matches. Not every row has a clone size; where given, it reads once, few, many or a size class.

V gene: TRBV20-1
J gene: TRBJ2-2
D gene: TRBD1
CDR3 length: 15
clone size: -
CDR3 protein: CSARNSGQGAGELFF
CDR3 DNA: TGCAGTGCTAGAAATAGTGGCCAGGGGGCCGGGGAGCTGTTTTTT

V gene: TRBV29-1
J gene: TRBJ2-5
D gene: -
CDR3 length: 11
clone size: -
CDR3 protein: CSVVKGETQYF
CDR3 DNA: TGCAGCGTTGTCAAGGGGGAGACCCAGTACTTC

V gene: TRBV20-1
J gene: TRBJ2-3
D gene: -
CDR3 length: 16
clone size: few
CDR3 protein: CSARAGSQTLTDTQYF
CDR3 DNA: TGCAGTGCTAGAGCCGGTTCACAGACCCTCACAGATACGCAGTATTTT

V gene: TRBV7-2
J gene: TRBJ2-3
D gene: -
CDR3 length: 13
clone size: few
CDR3 protein: CASSLGLGGAQYF
CDR3 DNA: TGTGCCAGCAGCTTAGGACTGGGGGGCGCGCAGTATTTT

V gene: TRBV20-1
J gene: TRBJ2-1
D gene: TRBD2
CDR3 length: 16
clone size: -
CDR3 protein: CSARGAGGLSYNEQFF
CDR3 DNA: TGCAGTGCTAGAGGGGCGGGAGGTCTCTCCTACAATGAGCAGTTCTTC

V gene: TRBV6-5
J gene: TRBJ2-7
D gene: -
CDR3 length: 15
clone size: -
CDR3 protein: CASSYSSQGNYEQYF
CDR3 DNA: TGTGCCAGCAGTTACTCATCACAGGGTAACTACGAGCAGTACTTC

V gene: TRBV20-1
J gene: TRBJ2-3
D gene: -
CDR3 length: 14
clone size: -
CDR3 protein: CSARGWENTDTQYF
CDR3 DNA: TGCAGTGCTAGAGGCTGGGAGAACACAGATACGCAGTATTTT

V gene: TRBV5-6
J gene: TRBJ1-6
D gene: -
CDR3 length: 14
clone size: -
CDR3 protein: CASSSGRINSPLHF
CDR3 DNA: TGTGCCAGCAGCTCTGGCAGAATTAATTCACCCCTCCACTTT

V gene: TRBV6-6
J gene: TRBJ1-5
D gene: -
CDR3 length: 11
clone size: -
CDR3 protein: CASRSDQPQHF
CDR3 DNA: TGTGCCAGCAGATCCGATCAGCCCCAGCATTTT

V gene: TRBV2
J gene: TRBJ2-1
D gene: -
CDR3 length: 13
clone size: few
CDR3 protein: CASIPGPYNEQFF
CDR3 DNA: TGTGCCAGCATCCCGGGACCGTACAATGAGCAGTTCTTC

V gene: TRBV7-6
J gene: TRBJ2-7
D gene: -
CDR3 length: 13
clone size: many
CDR3 protein: CASSSMPDALLDF
CDR3 DNA: TGTGCCAGCAGCTCGATGCCGGACGCCCTCTTGGACTTC

V gene: TRBV29-1
J gene: TRBJ2-5
D gene: TRBD1
CDR3 length: 12
clone size: many
CDR3 protein: CSVGTEQETQYF
CDR3 DNA: TGCAGCGTGGGGACAGAACAAGAGACCCAGTACTTC

V gene: TRBV5-5
J gene: TRBJ2-3
D gene: TRBD2
CDR3 length: 19
clone size: -
CDR3 protein: CASSLPGLAGGTSTDTQYF
CDR3 DNA: TGTGCCAGCAGCTTGCCTGGACTAGCGGGGGGGACTAGCACAGATACGCAGTATTTT

V gene: TRBV20-1
J gene: TRBJ2-1
D gene: TRBD2
CDR3 length: 17
clone size: -
CDR3 protein: CSALGLAGGSSYNEQFF
CDR3 DNA: TGCAGTGCTCTCGGACTAGCGGGAGGGAGCTCCTACAATGAGCAGTTCTTC

V gene: TRBV12-3/TRBV12-4
J gene: TRBJ2-2
D gene: TRBD1
CDR3 length: 14
clone size: -
CDR3 protein: CASSLTGGSGELFF
CDR3 DNA: TGTGCCAGCAGTTTGACAGGGGGCAGCGGGGAGCTGTTTTTT

V gene: TRBV6-5
J gene: TRBJ2-7
D gene: TRBD2
CDR3 length: 17
clone size: -
CDR3 protein: CASSYRPSGGQYYEQYF
CDR3 DNA: TGTGCCAGCAGTTACCGGCCTAGCGGGGGACAATACTACGAGCAGTACTTC

V gene: TRBV6-2/TRBV6-3
J gene: TRBJ1-1
D gene: -
CDR3 length: 15
clone size: few
CDR3 protein: CASSYSMGSEGKAFF
CDR3 DNA: TGTGCCAGCAGTTACTCGATGGGGTCGGAGGGAAAAGCTTTCTTT

V gene: TRBV6-1
J gene: TRBJ1-5
D gene: -
CDR3 length: 13
clone size: -
CDR3 protein: CASAGFSNQPQHF
CDR3 DNA: TGTGCCAGCGCAGGGTTTAGCAATCAGCCCCAGCATTTT

V gene: TRBV6-1
J gene: TRBJ2-5
D gene: -
CDR3 length: 15
clone size: -
CDR3 protein: CASSESPTSPETQYF
CDR3 DNA: TGTGCCAGCAGTGAAAGCCCGACTAGTCCAGAGACCCAGTACTTC

V gene: TRBV9
J gene: TRBJ1-1
D gene: -
CDR3 length: 13
clone size: -
CDR3 protein: CASSETVSTEAFF
CDR3 DNA: TGTGCCAGCAGCGAAACAGTGAGCACTGAAGCTTTCTTT

V gene: TRBV7-2
J gene: TRBJ2-3
D gene: -
CDR3 length: 15
clone size: few
CDR3 protein: CASSKTDLSTDTQYF
CDR3 DNA: TGTGCCAGCAGCAAGACCGACTTAAGCACAGATACGCAGTATTTT

V gene: TRBV20-1
J gene: TRBJ1-1
D gene: TRBD1
CDR3 length: 12
clone size: few
CDR3 protein: CNPLEDRGQAFF
CDR3 DNA: TGCAACCCGCTTGAGGACAGGGGGCAAGCTTTCTTT

V gene: TRBV5-4
J gene: TRBJ2-3
D gene: TRBD2
CDR3 length: 19
clone size: -
CDR3 protein: CASSLLYRTSYSGADTQYF
CDR3 DNA: TGTGCCAGCAGCTTGCTGTACAGGACTAGCTATTCGGGCGCAGATACGCAGTATTTT

V gene: TRBV7-9
J gene: TRBJ2-4
D gene: -
CDR3 length: 14
clone size: few
CDR3 protein: CASSLSTGINIQYF
CDR3 DNA: TGTGCCAGCAGCTTAAGTACAGGGATAAACATTCAGTACTTC

V gene: TRBV27
J gene: TRBJ1-3
D gene: TRBD1
CDR3 length: 15
clone size: once
CDR3 protein: CARGETGSSGNTIYF
CDR3 DNA: TGTGCCAGAGGGGAGACAGGGTCTTCTGGAAACACCATATATTTT

V gene: TRBV19
J gene: TRBJ2-5
D gene: -
CDR3 length: 16
clone size: once
CDR3 protein: CASSLWGRGQGETQYF
CDR3 DNA: TGTGCCAGTAGCCTCTGGGGGAGGGGGCAGGGAGAGACCCAGTACTTC

V gene: TRBV12-3/TRBV12-4
J gene: TRBJ2-3
D gene: -
CDR3 length: 12
clone size: few
CDR3 protein: CASSLIADTQYF
CDR3 DNA: TGTGCCAGCAGTTTAATCGCAGATACGCAGTATTTT

V gene: TRBV4-1
J gene: TRBJ2-7
D gene: -
CDR3 length: 14
clone size: -
CDR3 protein: CASSFGYRAHEQYF
CDR3 DNA: TGCGCCAGCAGCTTTGGCTACAGGGCCCACGAGCAGTACTTC

V gene: TRBV7-9
J gene: TRBJ2-3
D gene: -
CDR3 length: 15
clone size: few
CDR3 protein: CASSLGGMLTDTQYF
CDR3 DNA: TGTGCCAGCAGCTTAGGTGGGATGTTGACAGATACGCAGTATTTT

V gene: TRBV27
J gene: TRBJ2-2
D gene: -
CDR3 length: 15
clone size: -
CDR3 protein: CASSWGTGQTGELFF
CDR3 DNA: TGTGCCAGCAGTTGGGGTACAGGGCAAACCGGGGAGCTGTTTTTT

V gene: TRBV30
J gene: TRBJ2-7
D gene: -
CDR3 length: 12
clone size: -
CDR3 protein: CAWSIQGHEQYF
CDR3 DNA: TGTGCCTGGAGTATTCAGGGCCACGAGCAGTACTTC

V gene: TRBV25-1
J gene: TRBJ1-1
D gene: -
CDR3 length: 14
clone size: -
CDR3 protein: CASSAGPGDTEAFF
CDR3 DNA: TGTGCCAGCAGTGCCGGGCCTGGGGACACTGAAGCTTTCTTT

V gene: TRBV6-2/TRBV6-3
J gene: TRBJ1-2
D gene: TRBD1
CDR3 length: 14
clone size: -
CDR3 protein: CASRTGTGAYGYTF
CDR3 DNA: TGTGCCAGCCGAACCGGGACAGGAGCCTATGGCTACACCTTC

V gene: TRBV20-1
J gene: TRBJ2-7
D gene: TRBD2
CDR3 length: 16
clone size: -
CDR3 protein: CSASGTSGWRSSEQYF
CDR3 DNA: TGCAGTGCTTCCGGGACTAGCGGGTGGCGGTCAAGCGAGCAGTACTTC

V gene: TRBV18
J gene: TRBJ1-6
D gene: -
CDR3 length: 13
clone size: -
CDR3 protein: CASSPNKETPLHF
CDR3 DNA: TGTGCCAGCTCGCCCAACAAGGAAACACCCCTCCACTTT

V gene: TRBV5-1
J gene: TRBJ2-1
D gene: TRBD2
CDR3 length: 12
clone size: few
CDR3 protein: CASSFGTREQFF
CDR3 DNA: TGCGCCAGCAGCTTCGGGACTAGAGAGCAGTTCTTC